The following is a TCR beta chain sequence with its context. The data belong to a study of cytomegalovirus exposure and HLA in healthy donors. This CDR3 has 14 residues. V lost 2 bases and J lost 2, with 10 bases in between. Germline assignment: CDR1 KGHSH and CDR2 LQKENI. PCR primers comprised 60 Vbeta and 13 Jbeta primers. Assay: immunoSEQ multiplex PCR; the TCRdb copy retains only in-frame clones and omits some. The sample is made up of 30,000 to 35,000 clones, and the top ten hold roughly 3.5% of it. This TCR came from a woman in her thirties or forties in good health and CMV-seropositive. The chain recombines TRBV18 with TRBJ2-7; maybe TRBD1 (5 bases). The sample consisted of PBMCs. As DNA, the CDR3 is TGTGCCAGCTCACCAGAGACAGCCACCTACGAGCAGTACTTC. Amino acids: CASSPETATYEQYF.